This T cell receptor beta chain was sequenced in a study of T cells in Graves' hyperthyroidism and ophthalmopathy. There are 16 residues in the CDR3. V lost 0 bases to trimming and J lost 3 bases; unmatched junction nucleotides: 3. Germline V CDR1 and CDR2: SGHAT, FQNNGV. Template material for amplifying TCR beta CDR3 regions consisted of RNA transcripts. HTBI primers were the set used in a first-round RT-PCR of the TCR CDR3. TCRdb recomputed calls from the multiplex PCR reads with MiXCR, one row per CDR3 protein. This table has roughly 420,000 distinct CDR3 sequences, around 14% appearing once. The genes are TRBV11-2 and TRBJ1-4; 8 nucleotides agree with TRBD1. The source material was blood. This clonotype originated in a woman aged 18 to 35 with Graves' hyperthyroidism. CDR3 in amino acids: CASSLERTGSNEKLFF. CDR3 DNA: TGTGCCAGCAGCTTAGAGAGGACAGGGTCTAATGAAAAACTGTTTTTT.